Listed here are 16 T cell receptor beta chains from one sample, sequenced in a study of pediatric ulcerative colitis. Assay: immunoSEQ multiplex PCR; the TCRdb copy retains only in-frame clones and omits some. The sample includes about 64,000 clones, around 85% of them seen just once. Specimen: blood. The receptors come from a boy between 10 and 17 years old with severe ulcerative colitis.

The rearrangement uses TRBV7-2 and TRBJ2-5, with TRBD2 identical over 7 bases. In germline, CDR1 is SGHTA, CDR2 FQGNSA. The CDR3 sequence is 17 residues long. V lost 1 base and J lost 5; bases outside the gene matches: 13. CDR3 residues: CASSLDLSSGLSETQYF. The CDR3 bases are TGTGCCAGCAGCTTAGACTTGTCTAGCGGTTTGTCGGAGACCCAGTACTTC.

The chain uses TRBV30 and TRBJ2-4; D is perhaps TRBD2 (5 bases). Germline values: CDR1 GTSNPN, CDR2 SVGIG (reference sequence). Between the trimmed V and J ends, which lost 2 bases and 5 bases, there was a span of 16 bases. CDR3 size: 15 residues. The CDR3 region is CAWSPRVDWENIQYF. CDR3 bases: TGTGCCTGGAGTCCGAGGGTAGACTGGGAAAACATTCAGTACTTC.

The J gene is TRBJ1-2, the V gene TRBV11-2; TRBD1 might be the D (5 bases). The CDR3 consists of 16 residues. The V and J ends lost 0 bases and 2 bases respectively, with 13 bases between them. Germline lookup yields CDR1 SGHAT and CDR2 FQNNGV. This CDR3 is CASSLDQGVGNYGYTF. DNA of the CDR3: TGTGCCAGCAGCTTAGATCAGGGAGTGGGGAACTATGGCTACACCTTC.

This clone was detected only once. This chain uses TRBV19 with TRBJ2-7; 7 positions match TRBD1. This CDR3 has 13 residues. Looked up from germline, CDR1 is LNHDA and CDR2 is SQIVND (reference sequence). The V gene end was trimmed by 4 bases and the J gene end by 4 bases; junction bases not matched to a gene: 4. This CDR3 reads CASSRDRDYEQYF. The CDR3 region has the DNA TGTGCCAGTAGTAGGGACAGAGATTACGAGCAGTACTTC.

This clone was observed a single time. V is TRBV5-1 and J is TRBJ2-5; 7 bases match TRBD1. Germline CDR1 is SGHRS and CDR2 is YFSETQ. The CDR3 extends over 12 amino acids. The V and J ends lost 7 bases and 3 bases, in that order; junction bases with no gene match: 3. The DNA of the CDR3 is TGCGCCAGCGGGACAGACAAAGAGACCCAGTACTTC. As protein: CASGTDKETQYF.

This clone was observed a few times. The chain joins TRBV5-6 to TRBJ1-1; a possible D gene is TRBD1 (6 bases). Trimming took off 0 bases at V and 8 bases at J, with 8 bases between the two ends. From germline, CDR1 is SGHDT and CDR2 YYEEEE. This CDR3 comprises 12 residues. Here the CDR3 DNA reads TGTGCCAGCAGCTTGGTACAGGGAGAAGCTTTCTTT. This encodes CASSLVQGEAFF.

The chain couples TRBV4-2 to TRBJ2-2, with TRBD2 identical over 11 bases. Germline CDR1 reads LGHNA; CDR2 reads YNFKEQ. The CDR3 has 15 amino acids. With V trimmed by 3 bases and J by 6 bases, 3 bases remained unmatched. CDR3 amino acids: CASSQGTSGPGELFF. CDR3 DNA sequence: TGTGCCAGCAGCCAGGGGACTAGCGGCCCCGGGGAGCTGTTTTTT.

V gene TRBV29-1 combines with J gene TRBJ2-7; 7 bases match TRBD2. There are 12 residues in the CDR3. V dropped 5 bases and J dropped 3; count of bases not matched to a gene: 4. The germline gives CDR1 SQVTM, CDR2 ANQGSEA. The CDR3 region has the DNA TGCAGCGTTCGGCCTAGCGGCTACGAGCAGTACTTC. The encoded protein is CSVRPSGYEQYF.

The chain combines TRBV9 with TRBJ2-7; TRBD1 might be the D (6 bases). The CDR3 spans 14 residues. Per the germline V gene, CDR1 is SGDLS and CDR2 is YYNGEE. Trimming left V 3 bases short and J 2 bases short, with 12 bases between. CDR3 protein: CASSAGQVAYEQYF. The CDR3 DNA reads TGTGCCAGCAGCGCGGGACAAGTGGCCTACGAGCAGTACTTC.

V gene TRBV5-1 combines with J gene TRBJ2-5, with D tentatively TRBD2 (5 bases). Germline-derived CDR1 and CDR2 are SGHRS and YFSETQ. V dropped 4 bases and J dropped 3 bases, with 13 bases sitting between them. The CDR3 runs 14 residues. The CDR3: CASSLFRGEETQYF. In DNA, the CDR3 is TGCGCCAGCAGCCTTTTCCGGGGAGAAGAGACCCAGTACTTC.

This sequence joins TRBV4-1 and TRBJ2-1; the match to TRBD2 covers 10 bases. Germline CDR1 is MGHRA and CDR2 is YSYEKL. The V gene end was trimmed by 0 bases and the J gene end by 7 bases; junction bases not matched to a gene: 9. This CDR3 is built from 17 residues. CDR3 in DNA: TGCGCCAGCAGCCAAGATTTGGGAGCGGGAGGGAGGAATGAGCAGTTCTTC. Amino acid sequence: CASSQDLGAGGRNEQFF.

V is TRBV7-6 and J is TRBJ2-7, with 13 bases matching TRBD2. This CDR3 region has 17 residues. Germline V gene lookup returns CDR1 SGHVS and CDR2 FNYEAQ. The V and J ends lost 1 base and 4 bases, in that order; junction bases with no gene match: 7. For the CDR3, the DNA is TGTGCCAGCAGCTTAGGGACTAGCGGGGGTCGGGGTTACGAGCAGTACTTC. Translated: CASSLGTSGGRGYEQYF. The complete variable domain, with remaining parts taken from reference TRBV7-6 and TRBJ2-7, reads GAGVSQSPRYKVTKRGQDVALRCDPISGHVSLYWYRQALGQGPEFLTYFNYEAQQDKSGLPNDRFSAERPEGSISTLTIQRTEQRDSAMYRCASSLGTSGGRGYEQYFGPGTRLTVT.

The CDR3 bases are TGCGCCAGCAGCCAAGGACTAGCGGGAGTCAATGAGCAGTTCTTC. Residues: CASSQGLAGVNEQFF. This chain uses TRBV4-1 with TRBJ2-1; 12 nucleotides match TRBD2. Germline assignment: CDR1 MGHRA and CDR2 YSYEKL. The CDR3 is 15 residues long. J lost 6 bases, V lost 1 base, and 1 base had no gene match.

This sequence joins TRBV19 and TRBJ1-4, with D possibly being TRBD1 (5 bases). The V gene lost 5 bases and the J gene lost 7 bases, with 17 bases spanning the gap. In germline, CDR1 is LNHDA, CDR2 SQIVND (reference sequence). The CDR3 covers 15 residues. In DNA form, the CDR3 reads TGTGCCAGTAGTTCTAAAGTCGGGCAGGGTGAAAAACTGTTTTTT. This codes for CASSSKVGQGEKLFF.

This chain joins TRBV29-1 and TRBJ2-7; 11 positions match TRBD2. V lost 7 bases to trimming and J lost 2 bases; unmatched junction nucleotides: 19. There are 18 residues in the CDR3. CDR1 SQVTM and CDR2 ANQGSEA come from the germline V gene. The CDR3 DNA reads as TGCAGCGACACTCGGGGACTAGCGGATCCGACAGGCACCTACGAGCAGTACTTC. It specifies CSDTRGLADPTGTYEQYF.

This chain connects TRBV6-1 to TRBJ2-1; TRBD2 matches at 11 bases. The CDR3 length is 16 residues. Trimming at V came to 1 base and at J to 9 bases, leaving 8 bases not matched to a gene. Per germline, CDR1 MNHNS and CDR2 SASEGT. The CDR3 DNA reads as TGTGCCAGCAGTGAAGTATCACTAGCGGGAGTAGGTGAGCAGTTCTTC. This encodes CASSEVSLAGVGEQFF.